Below, one TCR beta chain is given with its context. No antigen is known for it. The table came from immunoSEQ multiplex PCR; TCRdb's copy has only in-frame clones and leaves some out. The sample lists about 44,000 clones, less than 75% seen once, with 3% to 4% in the top ten. This sample is part of a study of PD-1 blockade in classical Hodgkin lymphoma. Study-level background: Patients were dosed intravenously with nivolumab at 3 mg/kg every 2 weeks. Study outcomes and limitations: Reasons behind the repertoire differences stay unclear, perhaps disease activity or earlier therapy. Individuals initiating nivolumab under 1 year after ASCT were excluded.

Documented time point: cycle 4 day 1 (C4D1), after more than five weeks of nivolumab. Brentuximab vedotin exposure varied among the patients, all of whom had relapsed after autologous stem cell transplantation. The CDR3 is 15 residues long. Germline V lookup: CDR1 SGHVS, CDR2 FNYEAQ. V gave up 5 bases and J gave up 0 bases, with 10 bases separating them. Here the sequenced sample was peripheral blood mononuclear cells (PBMCs), taken before the fourth cycle of nivolumab. The rearrangement links TRBV7-6 to TRBJ2-2; TRBD2 is a possible D gene (6 bases). This TCR derives from a human donor with classical Hodgkin lymphoma. The CDR3 region is CASSPRGSNTGELFF. CDR3 nucleotide sequence: TGTGCCAGCAGCCCGCGGGGATCGAACACCGGGGAGCTGTTTTTT. Full variable domain (outside the CDR3, taken from reference TRBV7-6 and TRBJ2-2): GAGVSQSPRYKVTKRGQDVALRCDPISGHVSLYWYRQALGQGPEFLTYFNYEAQQDKSGLPNDRFSAERPEGSISTLTIQRTEQRDSAMYRCASSPRGSNTGELFFGEGSRLTVL.